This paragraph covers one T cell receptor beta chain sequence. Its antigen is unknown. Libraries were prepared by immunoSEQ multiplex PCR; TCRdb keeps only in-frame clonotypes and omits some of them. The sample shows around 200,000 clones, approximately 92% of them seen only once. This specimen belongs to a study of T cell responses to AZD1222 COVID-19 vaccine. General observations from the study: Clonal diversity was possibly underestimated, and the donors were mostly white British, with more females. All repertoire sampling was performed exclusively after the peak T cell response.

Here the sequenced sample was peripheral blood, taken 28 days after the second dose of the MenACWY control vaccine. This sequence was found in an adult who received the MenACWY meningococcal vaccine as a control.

The DNA for the CDR3 is TGCGCCAGCAGCCTGGGTGTGGGCGGCCTCTACAATGAGCAGTTCTTC. This gives the protein CASSLGVGGLYNEQFF. J is TRBJ2-1 and V is TRBV4-3; D call uncertain. There are 16 residues in the CDR3. Germline CDR1 and CDR2: LGHNA and YSLEER. V was shortened by 4 bases and J by 3 bases, with 16 bases between the two germline ends.